Below are 2 T cell receptor beta chains sequenced from a single sample in a study of regulatory T cells in long-lasting Graves disease. HTBI primers from iRepertoire and Arm-PCR of CDR3 regions yielded the TCR beta libraries. TCRdb passed the multiplex PCR reads through MiXCR, listing each CDR3 protein once. The table records about 340,000 distinct CDR3 sequences, 15% to 20% of them present only once. Time point noted: persistent/refractory GD, antithyroid drugs over 5 years with positive TRAb. PBMC-derived RNA was used for the TCR library. Specimen: peripheral blood mononuclear cells (PBMCs), collected when the disease was refractory, from a patient treated with antithyroid drugs. These receptor sequences come from a female donor with Graves disease.

In regard to this clonotype: Just one base apart from a much larger clone, this may be a read error. The chain combines TRBV12-5 with TRBJ2-7; D remains unclear. The germline V gene encodes CDR1 LGHNT and CDR2 FRNRAP. The CDR3 has 15 residues. The CDR3 is CASAPDLLLSYKQYF. The CDR3, as DNA: TGTGCTAGTGCCCCTGACCTTTTACTTTCCTACAAGCAGTACTTC.

Concerning this clonotype itself: The CDR3 ends on some other residue instead of the conserved phenylalanine or tryptophan, so this is likely a read error. The genes are TRBV30 and TRBJ2-7; D is perhaps TRBD1 (6 bases). There are 12 residues in the CDR3. Germline loops: CDR1 GTSNPN, CDR2 SVGIG (reference sequence). V lost 0 bases and J 3 bases, leaving 6 bases between the germline ends. The CDR3, as DNA: TGTGCCTGGAGTGTCAGGGGCTACGAGCAGTACCTC. This encodes CAWSVRGYEQYL.